This T cell receptor (beta chain) was retrieved from a study of T cells after yellow fever vaccination. TCRdb independently ran MiXCR on the 5' RACE reads; one entry per CDR3 protein. The sample comprises roughly 320,000 distinct CDR3 sequences, around a tenth of which are singletons, and 3% to 3.5% rests with the top ten. The CDR3 is made up of 14 amino acids. Germline V gives CDR1 DFQATT, CDR2 SNEGSKA (reference sequence). V was pared by 1 base and J by 0 bases, with 4 bases between. The input for sequencing was CD4+ T cells sorted from PBMCs, taken 45 days after the yellow fever booster vaccination. The chain uses TRBV20-1 and TRBJ2-6; no firm D call. The sequence was collected from a man in his late teens or twenties who received the YFV17D yellow fever vaccine. CDR3 sequence reads: CSARASSGANVLTF. The DNA of the CDR3 is TGCAGTGCTAGAGCCAGCTCTGGGGCCAACGTCCTGACTTTC.